One sample yielded the 24 T cell receptor beta chains listed below, sequenced in a study of human T cells and chemical hapten exposure (dated by TCRdb to about 2021). Library method: RACE. Sequencing took place on a NextSeq 500. In-frame beta chains were kept once TCRdb had trimmed the public reads at Q25 with fastp and called clones with MiXCR. Rows merge per CDR3 protein into single entries with the most common DNA and genes. The sample profile shows 35,000 to 40,000 distinct CDR3 sequences; about 12% of them were found once. The ten largest clones capture less than 2.5% of the sample. Explained via the paper, the time point label denotes: pre-sensitization, week 0. Explained via the paper, the treatment or condition label denotes: therapeutic diphenylcyclopropenone sensitization with weekly scalp DPC. Total RNA was extracted from unfractionated whole blood collected in Tempus Blood RNA tubes. The specimen was whole blood, collected in connection with sensitization to the hapten diphenylcyclopropenone (DPC). These receptors originate from a woman aged 35 to 49 with alopecia areata. Some clones in this sample may be carry-over from other donors' samples.

This clonotype was detected ten times or more. V and J are TRBV29-1 and TRBJ2-5; tentatively, D is TRBD1 (5 bases). CDR1 is SQVTM, CDR2 ANQGSEA, per germline. V lost 3 bases, J lost 2 bases, and 13 bases lay in between. There are 14 residues in the CDR3. CDR3 DNA: TGCAGCGTTGAGCCGACAGCAATTCAAGAGACCCAGTACTTC. This encodes CSVEPTAIQETQYF.

This clonotype was picked up many times. The V call is TRBV18, the J call TRBJ1-2; D perhaps matches TRBD1 (6 bases). The CDR3 totals 16 residues. From germline, CDR1 is KGHSH and CDR2 LQKENI. Trimming removed 4 bases from V and 7 bases from J, with 22 bases in between. CDR3 amino acids: CASSLDQGGVSRGYTF. The CDR3 nucleotides read TGTGCCAGCTCACTTGACCAAGGGGGAGTATCTCGTGGCTACACCTTC.

The table lists this clonotype with many counts. CDR3 residues: CASSLVQRWDTGELFF. DNA for the CDR3: TGCGCCAGCAGCTTGGTTCAGAGGTGGGACACCGGGGAGCTGTTTTTT. The rearrangement joins TRBV5-1 to TRBJ2-2; D is uncertain. The CDR3 has 16 amino acids. Germline CDR1 SGHRS, CDR2 YFSETQ. V lost 0 bases and J lost 3, with 12 bases in between.

This chain links TRBV6-1 with TRBJ2-7, with no clear D. V was trimmed by 7 bases and J by 2 bases, leaving 15 bases between them. The CDR3 length is 14 residues. Germline V CDR1 and CDR2: MNHNS, SASEGT. The CDR3 sequence is CASTFFGPPYEQYF. Written as DNA, the CDR3 is TGTGCCAGCACCTTCTTTGGGCCACCCTACGAGCAGTACTTC.

V gene TRBV20-1 combines with J gene TRBJ1-6; D not resolved. Trimming left V 6 bases short and J 7 bases short, with 16 bases between. This CDR3 comprises 14 residues. Germline-derived CDR1 and CDR2 are DFQATT and SNEGSKA (reference sequence). CDR3 bases: TGCAGTGCGAGAAGTTACTTGCAGAATTCACCCCTCCACTTT. It yields the protein CSARSYLQNSPLHF.

This clonotype was recorded many times. The chain recombines TRBV7-9 with TRBJ2-1, with TRBD2 matching over 8 bases. Germline-derived CDR1 and CDR2 are SEHNR and FQNEAQ (reference sequence). With 6 bases clipped from V and 0 bases from J, the junction kept 4 bases outside the gene matches. The CDR3 is made up of 15 amino acids. The CDR3 here is CASRKLADSYNEQFF. The DNA of the CDR3 is TGTGCCAGCAGGAAACTAGCGGACTCCTACAATGAGCAGTTCTTC. The entire variable domain, with the rest obtained from reference TRBV7-9 and TRBJ2-1, is as follows: DTGVSQNPRHKITKRGQNVTFRCDPISEHNRLYWYRQTLGQGPEFLTYFQNEAQLEKSRLLSDRFSAERPKGSFSTLEIQRTEQGDSAMYLCASRKLADSYNEQFFGPGTRLTVL.

This clonotype was detected only a few times. J is TRBJ2-2 and V is TRBV6-6; 9 bases agree with TRBD2. The V and J ends lost 4 bases and 6 bases, in that order; junction bases with no gene match: 6. The CDR3 has 15 residues. Germline assignment: CDR1 MNHNY and CDR2 SVGAGI (reference sequence). Here the CDR3 reads CASSSAGGPAGELFF. Written as DNA, the CDR3 is TGTGCCAGCAGTTCAGCGGGGGGCCCTGCCGGGGAGCTGTTTTTT.

This clonotype was seen only a few times. A junction boundary mismatches the germline segment, possibly from a read error. V and J are TRBV28 and TRBJ2-5; 10 bases line up with TRBD1. The CDR3 loop spans 12 amino acids. Germline V gives CDR1 MDHEN, CDR2 SYDVKM. Here the CDR3 reads CASSFPGQGGHF. CDR3 sequence (DNA): TGTGCCAGCAGTTTCCCAGGACAGGGGGGCCACTTC.

The rearrangement joins TRBV29-1 to TRBJ2-5; 9 bases are a match to TRBD1. V shed 6 bases, J shed 3 bases, and the junction held 2 bases outside the gene matches. CDR3 length: 12 amino acids. The germline V gene has CDR1 SQVTM and CDR2 ANQGSEA. The chain's CDR3 is CSVQGAEETQYF. CDR3 DNA sequence: TGCAGCGTACAGGGGGCCGAAGAGACCCAGTACTTC. The whole variable domain, filled in from reference TRBV29-1 and TRBJ2-5, reads SAVISQKPSRDICQRGTSLTIQCQVDSQVTMMFWYRQQPGQSLTLIATANQGSEATYESGFVIDKFPISRPNLTFSTLTVSNMSPEDSSIYLCSVQGAEETQYFGPGTRLLVL.

This clonotype was counted only a few times. The CDR3 here is CASSLVAGGRYEQYF. In DNA form, the CDR3 reads TGTGCCAGCAGCTTAGTGGCGGGCGGGCGCTACGAGCAGTACTTC. The chain employs TRBV7-9 and TRBJ2-7, with TRBD2 as a possible D gene (5 bases). V was pared by 1 base and J by 3 bases, with 13 bases between. In germline, CDR1 is SEHNR, CDR2 FQNEAQ (reference sequence). The CDR3 sequence is 15 residues long.

This clonotype was counted ten times or more. This chain connects TRBV18 to TRBJ2-1; weak D call: TRBD2 (5 bases). This CDR3 has 14 amino acids. The V end was cut by 8 bases, the J end by 4 bases, with 15 bases between. Germline lookup yields CDR1 KGHSH and CDR2 LQKENI. The CDR3 coding sequence is TGTGCCAGCCTTTTACTAGACGCGTACAATGAGCAGTTCTTC. Its translation: CASLLLDAYNEQFF. Drawing the rest from reference TRBV18 and TRBJ2-1, the complete variable domain is NAGVMQNPRHLVRRRGQEARLRCSPMKGHSHVYWYRQLPEEGLKFMVYLQKENIIDESGMPKERFSAEFPKEGPSILRIQQVVRGDSAAYFCASLLLDAYNEQFFGPGTRLTVL.

This clonotype has only a few counts. In DNA, the CDR3 is TGTGCCAGCAGCAAGGGGACTAATGAAAAACTGTTTTTT. This encodes CASSKGTNEKLFF. The chain couples TRBV6-1 to TRBJ1-4, with D perhaps TRBD1 (5 bases). The V end was cut by 6 bases, the J end by 2 bases, with 7 bases between. The CDR3 contains 13 residues. Per germline, CDR1 MNHNS and CDR2 SASEGT.

This clonotype was found many times. The chain recombines TRBV28 with TRBJ2-1, with D possibly being TRBD2 (6 bases). Germline V gene data show CDR1 as MDHEN and CDR2 as SYDVKM. The CDR3 loop spans 16 amino acids. V gave up 4 bases and J gave up 4 bases, with 17 bases separating them. CDR3 in DNA: TGTGCCAGCAGTTCTAGACTAGTTTTGGTATACAATGAGCAGTTCTTC. This codes for CASSSRLVLVYNEQFF.

This clonotype was counted at least ten times. The CDR3 bases are TGTGCCAGCAGCCGAAACGGACAGGGGGCCGAAAAACTGTTTTTT. It encodes CASSRNGQGAEKLFF. The chain links TRBV7-2 to TRBJ1-4; 11 bases are shared with TRBD1. This CDR3 has 15 residues. After removal of 5 bases from V and 8 bases from J, the junction contained 7 bases not matched to a gene. Germline V gene sequence: CDR1 SGHTA, CDR2 FQGNSA.

This clonotype was seen many times. For the CDR3, the DNA is TGCAGCGTTACAGGGGAGAGCACAGATACGCAGTATTTT. This gives the protein CSVTGESTDTQYF. The rearrangement uses TRBV29-1 and TRBJ2-3, with 7 bases lining up with TRBD1. The V gene end was trimmed by 5 bases and the J gene end by 0 bases; junction bases not matched to a gene: 2. The CDR3 is 13 amino acids. Germline V CDR1 and CDR2: SQVTM, ANQGSEA.

The table lists this clonotype with many counts. The chain is built from TRBV9 and TRBJ2-2; D gene unclear. Trimming removed 3 bases from V and 6 bases from J, with 6 bases in between. CDR3 length: 12 residues. Germline CDR1 is SGDLS and CDR2 is YYNGEE. As DNA, the CDR3 is TGTGCCAGCAGCGAGGAACCCGGGGAGCTGTTTTTT. Its translation: CASSEEPGELFF.

This chain links TRBV10-3 with TRBJ1-6, with 10 bases lining up with TRBD1. Germline V gene sequence: CDR1 ENHRY, CDR2 SYGVKD. The CDR3 consists of 14 residues. V shed 4 bases and J 10 bases; nucleotides not matched to a gene: 4. The CDR3 protein is CAISVRDRGSPLHF. Written as DNA, the CDR3 is TGTGCCATCAGTGTCCGGGACAGGGGATCACCCCTCCACTTT.

V is TRBV29-1 and J is TRBJ2-1; D gene uncertain. With 2 bases removed from V and 4 bases from J, the gap between germline ends came to 9 bases. The CDR3 length is 13 residues. In germline, CDR1 is SQVTM, CDR2 ANQGSEA. The CDR3 is CSVERVEYNEQFF. Written as DNA, the CDR3 is TGCAGCGTTGAACGCGTTGAGTACAATGAGCAGTTCTTC.

This sequence joins TRBV29-1 and TRBJ1-1; D is possibly TRBD1 (5 bases). V dropped 7 bases and J dropped 2 bases, with 11 bases sitting between them. Looked up from germline, CDR1 is SQVTM and CDR2 is ANQGSEA. This CDR3 is built from 12 residues. The CDR3: CSGTRVNTEAFF. The DNA of the CDR3 is TGCAGCGGCACCAGGGTTAACACTGAAGCTTTCTTT.

V gene TRBV6-2 or TRBV6-3 combines with J gene TRBJ2-3; D assignment may be TRBD1 or TRBD2 (5 bases each). V lost 6 bases and J lost 9, with 13 bases in between. This CDR3 spans 12 amino acids. CDR1 is MNHEY and CDR2 is SVGEGT in the germline V gene. CDR3 coding DNA: TGTGCCAGCAGGTCGGGACCCCTAACGCAGTATTTT. Protein: CASRSGPLTQYF.

This clonotype was found a few times. V gene TRBV25-1 combines with J gene TRBJ2-3, with 8 bases aligning to TRBD2. The length of the CDR3 is 15 residues. Germline assignment: CDR1 MGHDK and CDR2 SYGVNS. The V and J ends lost 8 bases and 3 bases, in that order; junction bases with no gene match: 10. The CDR3 coding sequence is TGTGCCAGCGGCGTTGGAGCGGGGGATACAGATACGCAGTATTTT. Translated, it gives CASGVGAGDTDTQYF.

This clonotype was detected many times. As DNA, the CDR3 is TGTGCCAGCAGCTCCACGACAGGGGGCGCAGGGTATGGCTACACCTTC. The encoded protein is CASSSTTGGAGYGYTF. The rearrangement uses TRBV7-6 and TRBJ1-2, with 10 bases lining up with TRBD1. Germline lookup yields CDR1 SGHVS and CDR2 FNYEAQ. The CDR3 is made up of 16 amino acids. V gave up 4 bases and J gave up 5 bases; unmatched junction bases: 10. The full variable domain, in which reference TRBV7-6 and TRBJ1-2 provide the parts outside the CDR3, is GAGVSQSPRYKVTKRGQDVALRCDPISGHVSLYWYRQALGQGPEFLTYFNYEAQQDKSGLPNDRFSAERPEGSISTLTIQRTEQRDSAMYRCASSSTTGGAGYGYTFGSGTRLTVV.

At least ten counts were recorded for this clonotype. This sequence joins TRBV10-3 and TRBJ2-3; 10 positions agree with TRBD2. V shed 6 bases and J 4 bases; nucleotides not matched to a gene: 7. The germline V gene has CDR1 ENHRY and CDR2 SYGVKD. There are 15 residues in the CDR3. The CDR3 region is CAISPGTSVSDTQYF. CDR3 nucleotides: TGTGCCATCAGCCCCGGGACTAGCGTCTCAGATACGCAGTATTTT.

V is TRBV6-2 or TRBV6-3 and J is TRBJ1-3; 7 bases line up with TRBD1. Unmatched junction bases numbered 6, after V lost 6 bases and J lost 4 bases. This CDR3 is 14 amino acids long. Germline V CDR1 and CDR2: MNHEY, SVGEGT. CDR3 amino acids: CASRHRDRGNTIYF. In nucleotides, the CDR3 is TGTGCCAGCAGGCACCGGGACAGAGGAAACACCATATATTTT.